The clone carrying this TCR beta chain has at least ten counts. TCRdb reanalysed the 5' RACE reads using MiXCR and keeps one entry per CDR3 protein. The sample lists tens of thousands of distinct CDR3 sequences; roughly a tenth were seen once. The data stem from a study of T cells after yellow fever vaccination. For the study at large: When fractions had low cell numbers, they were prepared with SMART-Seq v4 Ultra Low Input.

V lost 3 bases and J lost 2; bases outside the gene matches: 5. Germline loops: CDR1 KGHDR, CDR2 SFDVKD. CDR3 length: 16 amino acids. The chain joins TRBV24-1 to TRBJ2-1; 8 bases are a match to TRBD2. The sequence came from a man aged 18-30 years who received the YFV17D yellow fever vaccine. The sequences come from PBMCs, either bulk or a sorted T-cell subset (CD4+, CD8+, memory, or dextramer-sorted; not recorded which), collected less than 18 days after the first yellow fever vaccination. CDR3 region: CATSDRGTSPYNEQFF. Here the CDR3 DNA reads TGTGCCACCAGTGATCGGGGGACTAGTCCCTACAATGAGCAGTTCTTC.